A selection of T cell receptor beta chains follows, all from one sample in a study of T-cell reconstitution after alpha-beta-depleted transplantation in children. TCRdb itself ran the PCR reads through MiXCR, one entry per CDR3 protein. The sample consists of roughly 500,000 distinct CDR3 sequences, around a third of them appearing once. The source was PBMCs from the stem cell graft donor, collected from the stem cell graft. Receptors were obtained from a human donor who donated a stem cell graft to a child with aplastic anemia. Each CDR3 is given with its conserved first and last residue. D genes are given only for firm matches. Only some rows state a clone size, as once, few, many or a class for expanded clones.

J gene	clone size	D gene	V gene	CDR3 protein	CDR3 DNA
TRBJ1-5	-	-	TRBV15	CATSPAGYSNQPQHF	TGTGCCACCTCCCCGGCAGGTTATAGCAATCAGCCCCAGCATTTT
TRBJ1-6	-	-	TRBV12-3/TRBV12-4	CASSLMRGNSPLHF	TGTGCCAGCAGCCTCATGAGAGGGAATTCACCCCTCCACTTT
TRBJ1-2	-	-	TRBV7-2	CASSFTGTYGYTF	TGTGCCAGCAGCTTTACAGGGACCTATGGCTACACCTTC
TRBJ1-5	-	-	TRBV20-1	CSASGDGDQPQHF	TGCAGTGCTAGTGGGGACGGGGATCAGCCCCAGCATTTT
TRBJ2-7	few	TRBD2	TRBV2	CASRGLAASYEQYF	TGTGCCAGCAGGGGACTAGCGGCCTCCTACGAGCAGTACTTC
TRBJ2-2	few	-	TRBV15	CATSRDLARGAGELFF	TGTGCCACCAGCAGAGATCTGGCTAGAGGGGCCGGGGAGCTGTTTTTT
TRBJ2-6	few	-	TRBV29-1	CSIGAGANVLTF	TGCAGCATCGGGGCTGGGGCCAACGTCCTGACTTTC
TRBJ1-1	few	-	TRBV6-1	CASRSSGPTTEAFF	TGTGCCAGCAGAAGTAGCGGGCCGACCACTGAAGCTTTCTTT
TRBJ1-1	few	TRBD1	TRBV18	CASSPLPGTANTEAFF	TGTGCCAGCTCACCGCTTCCCGGGACAGCGAACACTGAAGCTTTCTTT
TRBJ2-3	few	TRBD2	TRBV10-3	CATKAGEGTDTQYF	TGTGCCACGAAAGCGGGAGAAGGGACAGATACGCAGTATTTT
TRBJ2-3	-	TRBD1	TRBV20-1	CSAIRTGRTDTQYF	TGCAGTGCCATAAGGACAGGACGCACAGATACGCAGTATTTT
TRBJ2-1	few	-	TRBV20-1	CSASRGPSYNEQFF	TGCAGTGCTAGCAGGGGCCCCTCCTACAATGAGCAGTTCTTC
TRBJ2-1	few	-	TRBV20-1	CSATKVESAGQFF	TGCAGTGCTACCAAAGTTGAGTCAGCGGGGCAGTTCTTC
TRBJ1-2	-	TRBD1	TRBV5-1	CASSPWTGGPGYTF	TGCGCCAGCAGCCCCTGGACAGGGGGGCCTGGCTACACCTTC
TRBJ1-2	-	TRBD1	TRBV15	CATSRGGQGAYGYTF	TGTGCCACCAGCAGAGGCGGACAGGGGGCCTATGGCTACACCTTC
TRBJ2-1	-	TRBD2	TRBV20-1	CSARDVGSSGISYNEQFF	TGCAGTGCTAGAGATGTAGGTAGTAGCGGGATCTCCTACAATGAGCAGTTCTTC
TRBJ1-1	few	-	TRBV12-3/TRBV12-4	CASSFTTGNTEAFF	TGTGCCAGCAGCTTTACAACGGGGAACACTGAAGCTTTCTTT
TRBJ2-1	-	-	TRBV30	CAWSVGQGPYNEQFF	TGTGCCTGGAGTGTAGGGCAGGGCCCCTACAATGAGCAGTTCTTC
TRBJ1-5	-	-	TRBV24-1	CATTNERQTDSNQPQHF	TGTGCCACCACCAACGAAAGACAGACCGATAGCAATCAGCCCCAGCATTTT
TRBJ2-2	few	-	TRBV4-3	CGGAGELFF	TGCGGGGGCGCCGGGGAGCTGTTTTTT
TRBJ2-1	-	TRBD2	TRBV15	CATETRAGGTHEQFF	TGTGCCACGGAGACTAGAGCGGGAGGGACCCATGAGCAGTTCTTC
TRBJ1-2	-	TRBD1	TRBV5-1	CASSLETGDFYGYTF	TGCGCCAGCAGCTTGGAGACAGGGGACTTTTATGGCTACACCTTC
TRBJ1-3	-	-	TRBV18	CASSPPGSKNTIYF	TGTGCCAGCTCACCACCAGGTTCAAAAAACACCATATATTTT
TRBJ2-1	few	TRBD1	TRBV6-1	CASTLDRVGEQFF	TGTGCCAGCACCCTCGACAGGGTTGGTGAGCAGTTCTTC
TRBJ1-1	-	-	TRBV7-3	CASSLGMPPTEAFF	TGTGCCAGCAGCTTAGGCATGCCTCCAACTGAAGCTTTCTTT
TRBJ1-3	-	-	TRBV14	CASSQIGSDAGNTIYF	TGTGCCAGCAGCCAGATAGGGAGTGATGCCGGAAACACCATATATTTT
TRBJ2-5	-	-	TRBV29-1	CSVGAAAKETQYF	TGCAGCGTGGGGGCAGCCGCGAAAGAGACCCAGTACTTC
TRBJ2-3	-	-	TRBV28	CASSTDRPSTDTQYF	TGTGCCAGCAGTACTGACAGACCTAGCACAGATACGCAGTATTTT
TRBJ1-2	-	TRBD1	TRBV4-3	CASRPTDRDYGYTF	TGCGCCAGCAGACCTACGGACAGGGACTATGGCTACACCTTC
TRBJ2-1	-	-	TRBV20-1	CSANSVFSYNEQFF	TGCAGTGCTAATAGCGTCTTCTCCTACAATGAGCAGTTCTTC
TRBJ1-2	few	-	TRBV20-1	CSAGIRDQPYGYTF	TGCAGTGCTGGGATCCGGGACCAACCCTATGGCTACACCTTC
TRBJ1-1	few	-	TRBV10-3	CAISGGFRAEAFF	TGTGCCATCAGCGGGGGATTTAGGGCTGAAGCTTTCTTT
TRBJ2-5	many	-	TRBV5-4	CASSLGGSQETQYF	TGTGCCAGCAGCTTGGGTGGCTCCCAAGAGACCCAGTACTTC
TRBJ2-1	once	-	TRBV13	CASSPGRGFDEQFF	TGTGCCAGCAGCCCCGGAAGGGGTTTTGATGAGCAGTTCTTC
TRBJ2-6	-	-	TRBV4-3	CASSQGSGSSGANVLTF	TGCGCCAGCAGCCAAGGTTCAGGGAGCTCCGGGGCCAACGTCCTGACTTTC
TRBJ1-5	-	TRBD1	TRBV11-1	CASSRPGQGRTSNQPQHF	TGTGCCAGCAGCAGACCGGGACAGGGAAGGACTAGCAATCAGCCCCAGCATTTT
TRBJ1-3	-	-	TRBV9	CASRDGGNTIYF	TGTGCCAGCCGGGACGGGGGAAACACCATATATTTT
TRBJ2-1	-	-	TRBV5-1	CASSLVGGVGFYNEQFF	TGCGCCAGCAGCTTGGTGGGCGGGGTAGGGTTCTACAATGAGCAGTTCTTC
TRBJ1-1	-	-	TRBV12-3/TRBV12-4	CASSLGRSGPAEAFF	TGTGCCAGCAGTTTGGGGAGATCAGGTCCGGCTGAAGCTTTCTTT
TRBJ1-2	-	-	TRBV4-3	CASSQLRFDDYGYTF	TGCGCCAGCAGCCAACTCAGGTTCGATGACTATGGCTACACCTTC
TRBJ2-5	few	TRBD1	TRBV5-1	CASSPGGARQETQYF	TGCGCCAGCAGCCCAGGGGGCGCGAGGCAAGAGACCCAGTACTTC
TRBJ2-2	few	-	TRBV7-2	CASSSGLPLNTGELFF	TGTGCCAGCAGCTCGGGACTTCCTCTTAACACCGGGGAGCTGTTTTTT
TRBJ1-1	-	-	TRBV12-3/TRBV12-4	CASSRRPRVSKGGEAFF	TGTGCCAGCAGTCGACGGCCCCGGGTTTCAAAGGGAGGTGAAGCTTTCTTT
TRBJ2-2	-	TRBD2	TRBV7-2	CASSRSGSPGELFF	TGTGCCAGCAGCCGTAGCGGGAGCCCCGGGGAGCTGTTTTTT
TRBJ1-1	few	-	TRBV20-1	CSAVRVKNTEAFF	TGCAGTGCTGTCAGGGTTAAGAACACTGAAGCTTTCTTT
TRBJ2-7	-	-	TRBV30	CAWGDTIYEQYF	TGTGCCTGGGGGGACACCATCTACGAGCAGTACTTC
TRBJ1-5	few	-	TRBV7-2	CASGWVGQPQHF	TGTGCCAGCGGCTGGGTCGGGCAGCCCCAGCATTTT
TRBJ2-5	-	TRBD1	TRBV2	CASSGRTGTAEAQYF	TGTGCCAGCAGCGGTAGAACCGGGACAGCGGAGGCCCAGTACTTC
TRBJ2-7	-	TRBD1	TRBV7-2	CASSFRRGPYEQYF	TGTGCCAGCAGCTTCCGTAGGGGGCCCTACGAGCAGTACTTC
TRBJ2-1	-	-	TRBV4-3	CASSQDAGPYNEQFF	TGCGCCAGCAGCCAAGATGCGGGGCCCTACAATGAGCAGTTCTTC
TRBJ2-3	-	-	TRBV6-5	CASSLQWVGESGPDTQYF	TGTGCCAGCAGTTTACAATGGGTCGGGGAGTCGGGCCCAGATACGCAGTATTTT
TRBJ1-5	-	-	TRBV12-3/TRBV12-4	CASSLSTDQPQHF	TGTGCCAGCAGTTTAAGTACAGATCAGCCCCAGCATTTT
TRBJ2-7	few	TRBD2	TRBV4-3	CASSQGRAGDRSEQYF	TGCGCCAGCAGCCAAGGGCGCGCGGGAGATCGTTCTGAGCAGTACTTC